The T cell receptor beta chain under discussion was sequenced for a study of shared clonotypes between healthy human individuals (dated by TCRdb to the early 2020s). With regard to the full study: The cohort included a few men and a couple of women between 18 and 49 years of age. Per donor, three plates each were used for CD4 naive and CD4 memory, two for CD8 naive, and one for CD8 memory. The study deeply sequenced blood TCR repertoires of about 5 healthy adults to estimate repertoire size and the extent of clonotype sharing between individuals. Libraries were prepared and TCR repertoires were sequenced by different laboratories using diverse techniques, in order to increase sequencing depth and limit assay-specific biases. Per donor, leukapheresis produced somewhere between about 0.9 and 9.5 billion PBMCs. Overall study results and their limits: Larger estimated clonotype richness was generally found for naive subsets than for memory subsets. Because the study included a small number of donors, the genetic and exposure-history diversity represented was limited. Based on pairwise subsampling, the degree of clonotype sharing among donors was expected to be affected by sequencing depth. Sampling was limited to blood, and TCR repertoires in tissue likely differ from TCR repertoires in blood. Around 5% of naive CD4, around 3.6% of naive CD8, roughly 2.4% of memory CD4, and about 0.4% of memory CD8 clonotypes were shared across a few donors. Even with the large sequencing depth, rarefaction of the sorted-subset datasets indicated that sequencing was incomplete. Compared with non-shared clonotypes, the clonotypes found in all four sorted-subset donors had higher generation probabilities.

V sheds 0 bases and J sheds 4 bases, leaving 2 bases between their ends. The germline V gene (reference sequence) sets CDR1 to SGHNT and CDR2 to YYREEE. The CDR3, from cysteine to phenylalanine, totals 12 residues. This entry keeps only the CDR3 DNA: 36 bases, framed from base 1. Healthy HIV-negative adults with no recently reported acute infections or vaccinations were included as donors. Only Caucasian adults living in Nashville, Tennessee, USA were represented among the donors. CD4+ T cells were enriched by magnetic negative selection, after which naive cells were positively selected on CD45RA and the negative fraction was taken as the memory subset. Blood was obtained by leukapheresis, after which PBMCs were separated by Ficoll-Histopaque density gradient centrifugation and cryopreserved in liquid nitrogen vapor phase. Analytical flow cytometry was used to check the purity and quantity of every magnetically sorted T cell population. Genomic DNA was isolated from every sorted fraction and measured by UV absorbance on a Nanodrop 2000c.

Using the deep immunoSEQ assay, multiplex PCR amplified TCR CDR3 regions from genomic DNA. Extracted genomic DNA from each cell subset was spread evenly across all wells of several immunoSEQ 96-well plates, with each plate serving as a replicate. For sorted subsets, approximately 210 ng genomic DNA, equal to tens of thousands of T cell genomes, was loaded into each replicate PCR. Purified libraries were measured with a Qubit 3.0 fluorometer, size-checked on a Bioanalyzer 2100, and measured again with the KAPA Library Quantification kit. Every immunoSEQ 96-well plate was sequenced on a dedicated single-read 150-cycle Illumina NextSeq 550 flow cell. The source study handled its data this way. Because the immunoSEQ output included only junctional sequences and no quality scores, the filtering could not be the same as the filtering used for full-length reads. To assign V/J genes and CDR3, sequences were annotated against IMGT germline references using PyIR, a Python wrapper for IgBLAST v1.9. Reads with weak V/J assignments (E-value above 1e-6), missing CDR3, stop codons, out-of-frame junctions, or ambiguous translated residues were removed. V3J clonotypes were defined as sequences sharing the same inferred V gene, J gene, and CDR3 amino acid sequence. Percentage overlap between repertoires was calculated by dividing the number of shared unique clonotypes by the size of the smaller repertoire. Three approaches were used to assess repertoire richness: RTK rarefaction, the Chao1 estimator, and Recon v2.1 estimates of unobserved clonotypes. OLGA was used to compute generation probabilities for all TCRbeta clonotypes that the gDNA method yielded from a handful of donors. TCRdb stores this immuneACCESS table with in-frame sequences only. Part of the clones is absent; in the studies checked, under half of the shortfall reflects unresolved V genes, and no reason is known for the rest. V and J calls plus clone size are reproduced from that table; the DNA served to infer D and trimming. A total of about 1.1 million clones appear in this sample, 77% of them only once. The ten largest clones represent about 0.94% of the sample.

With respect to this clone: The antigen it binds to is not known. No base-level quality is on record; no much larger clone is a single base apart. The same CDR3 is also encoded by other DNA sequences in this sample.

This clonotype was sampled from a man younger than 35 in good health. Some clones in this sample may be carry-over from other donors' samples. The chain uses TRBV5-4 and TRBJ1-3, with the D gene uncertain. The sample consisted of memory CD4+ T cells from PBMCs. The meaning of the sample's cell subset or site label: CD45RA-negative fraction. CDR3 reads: CASSLAGNTIYF. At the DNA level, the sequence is TGTGCCAGCAGCTTGGCCGGAAACACCATATATTTT.